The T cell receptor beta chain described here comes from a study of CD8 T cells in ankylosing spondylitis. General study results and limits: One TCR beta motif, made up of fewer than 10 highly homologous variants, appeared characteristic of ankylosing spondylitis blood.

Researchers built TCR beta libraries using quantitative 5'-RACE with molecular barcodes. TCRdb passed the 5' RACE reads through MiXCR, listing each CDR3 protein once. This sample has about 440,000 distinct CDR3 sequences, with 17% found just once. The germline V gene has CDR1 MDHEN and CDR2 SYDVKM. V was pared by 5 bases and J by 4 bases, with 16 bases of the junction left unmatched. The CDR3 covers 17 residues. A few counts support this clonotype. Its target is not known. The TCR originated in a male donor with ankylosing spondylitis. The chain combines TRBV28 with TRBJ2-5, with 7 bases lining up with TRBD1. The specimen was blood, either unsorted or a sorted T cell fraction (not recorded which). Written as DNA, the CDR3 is TGTGCCAGCAGTCCTCCCCCCGACAGGGACGCTCCAGAGACCCAGTACTTC. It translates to CASSPPPDRDAPETQYF.